One T cell receptor (beta chain) is described in this entry. Its antigen remains unknown. The authors deemed Graves' hyperthyroidism stable absent ophthalmopathy progression within 18 months. Pregnant or lactating patients were excluded, as were those with uncontrolled infection or other autoimmune disease. Amplified TCR beta CDR3 regions came from RNA transcripts. First-round RT-PCR with HTBI primers amplified the TCR CDR3 region. TCRdb itself ran the multiplex PCR reads through MiXCR, one entry per CDR3 protein. Of under 350,000 distinct CDR3 sequences in the sample, around 20% were seen once. These data are taken from a study of T cells in Graves' hyperthyroidism and ophthalmopathy. Regarding the study as a whole: Blood shared most expanded thyroid clonotypes above 0.001.

Input material: blood. The origin of this receptor is a woman in her forties or fifties with Graves' hyperthyroidism.

The CDR3 loop reads CAWTRSTGVGYGYTF. CDR3 nucleotides: TGTGCCTGGACCAGATCTACAGGGGTTGGGTATGGCTACACCTTC. The chain joins TRBV30 to TRBJ1-2; 7 bases align to TRBD1. V shed 4 bases, J shed 5 bases, and the junction held 13 bases outside the gene matches. The CDR3 loop spans 15 amino acids. Germline V gene data show CDR1 as GTSNPN and CDR2 as SVGIG (reference sequence).